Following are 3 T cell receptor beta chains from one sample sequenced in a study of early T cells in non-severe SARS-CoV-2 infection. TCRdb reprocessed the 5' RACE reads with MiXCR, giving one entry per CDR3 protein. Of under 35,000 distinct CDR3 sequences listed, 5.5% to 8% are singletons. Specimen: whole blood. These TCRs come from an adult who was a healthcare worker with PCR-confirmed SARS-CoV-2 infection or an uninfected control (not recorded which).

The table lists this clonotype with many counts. The CDR3 here is CASSHLYGSYEQYF. DNA for the CDR3: TGTGCCAGCAGTCACCTATATGGGTCCTACGAGCAGTACTTC. The chain uses TRBV27 and TRBJ2-7; D is uncertain. V gave up 5 bases and J gave up 1 base, with 12 bases separating them. The germline V gene has CDR1 MNHEY and CDR2 SMNVEV (reference sequence). This CDR3 is 14 amino acids long.

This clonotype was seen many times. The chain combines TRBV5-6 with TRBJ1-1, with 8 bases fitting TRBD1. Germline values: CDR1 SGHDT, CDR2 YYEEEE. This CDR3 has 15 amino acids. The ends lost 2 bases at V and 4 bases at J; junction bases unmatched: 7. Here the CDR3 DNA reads TGTGCCAGCAGCTTTCAGGGGGCATTTGCCACTGAAGCTTTCTTT. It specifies CASSFQGAFATEAFF.

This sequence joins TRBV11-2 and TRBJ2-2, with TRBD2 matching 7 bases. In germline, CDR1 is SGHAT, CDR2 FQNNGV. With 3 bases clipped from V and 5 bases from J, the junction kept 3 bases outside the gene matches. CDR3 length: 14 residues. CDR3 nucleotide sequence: TGTGCCAGCAGCTTCCGGGGGGAGACCGGGGAGCTGTTTTTT. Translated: CASSFRGETGELFF.